This entry lists 26 T cell receptor beta chains sequenced from one sample in a study of lymphopenia after photon versus proton radiotherapy. The method was immunoSEQ multiplex PCR; TCRdb's version includes in-frame clones alone and lacks a portion of them. Here the sample spans more than 45,000 clones, roughly 90% being singletons. The sample in question was peripheral blood, obtained from a patient treated with photon-based radiotherapy. Receptors originate from a woman aged 40 to 49 with cholangiocarcinoma.

V and J are TRBV7-9 and TRBJ2-2; tentatively, D is TRBD1 (6 bases). In germline, CDR1 is SEHNR, CDR2 FQNEAQ (reference sequence). CDR3 size: 16 residues. Trimming took 3 bases from V and 4 from J, leaving 15 bases between them. The CDR3 nucleotides are TGTGCCAGCAGCTTCTCTGGGGGCGCTGGCACCGGGGAGCTGTTTTTT. Translation: CASSFSGGAGTGELFF. The full variable domain, in which reference TRBV7-9 and TRBJ2-2 provide the parts outside the CDR3, is DTGVSQNPRHKITKRGQNVTFRCDPISEHNRLYWYRQTLGQGPEFLTYFQNEAQLEKSRLLSDRFSAERPKGSFSTLEIQRTEQGDSAMYLCASSFSGGAGTGELFFGEGSRLTVL.

The chain links TRBV7-2 to TRBJ1-1; 7 positions agree with TRBD1. The germline gives CDR1 SGHTA, CDR2 FQGNSA. The V and J ends lost 5 bases and 1 base, in that order; junction bases with no gene match: 13. This CDR3 comprises 17 residues. The chain's CDR3 is CASSTRQGYTENTEAFF. The CDR3 nucleotides are TGTGCCAGCAGCACCCGACAGGGTTACACTGAGAACACTGAAGCTTTCTTT.

The chain employs TRBV27 and TRBJ2-7; the D is unclear. CDR3 length: 14 amino acids. V was pared by 5 bases and J by 4 bases, with 15 bases between. Germline-derived CDR1 and CDR2 are MNHEY and SMNVEV (reference sequence). This chain's CDR3 is CASSAIPDQYEQYF. CDR3 in DNA: TGTGCCAGCAGTGCAATCCCGGACCAATACGAGCAGTACTTC.

This sequence joins TRBV7-6 and TRBJ1-1, with D maybe TRBD1 (5 bases). The CDR3 has 15 amino acids. The germline CDR1 and CDR2 sequences are SGHVS and FNYEAQ. V lost 4 bases, J lost 1 base, and 13 bases lay in between. The CDR3 sequence: CASSSRRDPNTEAFF. In nucleotides, the CDR3 is TGTGCCAGCAGCTCTCGACGGGACCCGAACACTGAAGCTTTCTTT.

The chain is built from TRBV28 and TRBJ1-1, with no clear D. Germline values: CDR1 MDHEN, CDR2 SYDVKM. Deletions cut 4 bases from V and 0 bases from J, with 6 bases between. CDR3 size: 13 residues. CDR3 amino acids: CASSSGMNTEAFF. Written as DNA, the CDR3 is TGTGCCAGCAGTTCGGGAATGAACACTGAAGCTTTCTTT. Filled out from reference TRBV28 and TRBJ1-1, the complete variable domain reads DVKVTQSSRYLVKRTGEKVFLECVQDMDHENMFWYRQDPGLGLRLIYFSYDVKMKEKGDIPEGYSVSREKKERFSLILESASTNQTSMYLCASSSGMNTEAFFGQGTRLTVV.

This clone was found a few times. The V and J genes are TRBV19 and TRBJ1-1; 7 bases agree with TRBD1. Germline V CDR1 and CDR2: LNHDA, SQIVND (reference sequence). V lost 3 bases, J lost 2 bases, and 6 bases stayed unmatched. The CDR3 runs to 15 residues. CDR3 DNA: TGTGCCAGTAGTATGACAGGGTACGGTAACACTGAAGCTTTCTTT. It encodes CASSMTGYGNTEAFF.

The V gene is TRBV4-2, the J gene TRBJ2-2, with D perhaps TRBD1 (5 bases). The CDR3 is 16 amino acids. CDR1 is LGHNA, CDR2 YNFKEQ, per germline. Trimming shortened V by 1 base and J by 6 bases, and 15 bases separated the two germline ends. The CDR3 here is CASSQVQGVWAGELFF. CDR3 DNA: TGTGCCAGCAGCCAAGTGCAGGGCGTCTGGGCCGGGGAGCTGTTTTTT.

This rearrangement joins TRBV5-8 to TRBJ1-4; the D is unclear. The CDR3 runs 14 residues. CDR1 and CDR2 (germline): SGHTS, YDEGEE. The germline V and J ends were trimmed by 4 bases and 0 bases, with 7 bases remaining between them. The CDR3 here is CASSEGATNEKLFF. The CDR3 region has the DNA TGTGCCAGCAGCGAGGGAGCAACTAATGAAAAACTGTTTTTT.

This clone came up once. The rearrangement uses TRBV11-2 and TRBJ1-1; possible D gene TRBD1, 5 bases. V was cut by 2 bases and J by 5 bases, with 18 bases left in between. This CDR3 has 16 residues. The germline V gene encodes CDR1 SGHAT and CDR2 FQNNGV. As DNA, the CDR3 is TGTGCCAGCAGCTTAAGTATAGGTCGGGGGTCGACTGAAGCTTTCTTT. Protein sequence: CASSLSIGRGSTEAFF.

The chain has TRBV11-3 and TRBJ2-1, with TRBD2 as a possible D gene (5 bases). The ends were cut back, 5 bases at V and 8 bases at J, with 10 bases in the middle. CDR1 is SGHNT, CDR2 YENEEA, per germline. The CDR3 is 12 residues long. The CDR3 sequence is CASSLARDEQFF. The DNA of the CDR3 is TGTGCCAGCAGCCTAGCCCGGGATGAGCAGTTCTTC.

The chain carries TRBV9 and TRBJ1-6, with TRBD1 identical over 7 bases. The ends lost 4 bases at V and 0 bases at J; junction bases unmatched: 7. Germline CDR1 and CDR2: SGDLS and YYNGEE. The CDR3 contains 17 residues. CDR3: CASSPRTGRSYNSPLHF. The CDR3 DNA reads TGTGCCAGCAGCCCGCGGACAGGTCGCTCCTATAATTCACCCCTCCACTTT.

The V gene is TRBV7-9, the J gene TRBJ1-2, with 8 bases that match TRBD1. V was clipped by 5 bases and J by 6 bases; unmatched bases: 8. This CDR3 has 14 residues. Germline V lookup: CDR1 SEHNR, CDR2 FQNEAQ (reference sequence). The CDR3 bases are TGTGCCAGCAGCACCCGGACAGGGATGGATGGCTACACCTTC. This encodes CASSTRTGMDGYTF.

The rearrangement links TRBV5-1 to TRBJ2-3; D unresolved. V was clipped by 3 bases and J by 7 bases, with 12 bases between them. The germline gives CDR1 SGHRS, CDR2 YFSETQ. The CDR3 spans 13 residues. Here the CDR3 reads CASSWATGNTQYF. The CDR3 coding sequence is TGCGCCAGCAGCTGGGCCACTGGGAATACGCAGTATTTT.

The J gene is TRBJ2-7, the V gene TRBV9; unclear D gene. V dropped 0 bases and J dropped 0 bases, with 7 bases sitting between them. This CDR3 has 14 amino acids. Germline loops: CDR1 SGDLS, CDR2 YYNGEE. The CDR3 reads CASSVVDSSYEQYF. CDR3 bases: TGTGCCAGCAGCGTAGTTGATAGCTCCTACGAGCAGTACTTC.

The J gene is TRBJ2-1, the V gene TRBV9, with 15 bases identical to TRBD2. Germline V lookup: CDR1 SGDLS, CDR2 YYNGEE. The CDR3 runs 16 residues. Losses at the gene ends were 3 bases for V and 4 bases for J; bases not matched to a gene: 2. The CDR3 DNA sequence: TGTGCCAGCAGCGCCGGACTAGCGGGAGGGTACAATGAGCAGTTCTTC. Its translation: CASSAGLAGGYNEQFF.

The sample holds a few counts of this clone. The chain employs TRBV11-1 and TRBJ1-6, with D uncertain. The germline V and J ends were trimmed by 3 bases and 8 bases, with 11 bases remaining between them. The CDR3 loop spans 14 amino acids. CDR1 is SGHAT, CDR2 FQDESV, per germline (reference sequence). The CDR3 DNA sequence: TGTGCCAGCAGCTTGTCCTCCGGGGATTCACCCCTCCACTTT. Translated: CASSLSSGDSPLHF.

This chain joins TRBV10-3 and TRBJ1-1; the match to TRBD1 covers 8 bases. Unmatched junction bases numbered 4, after V lost 0 bases and J lost 4 bases. Germline values: CDR1 ENHRY, CDR2 SYGVKD. The length of the CDR3 is 15 residues. Here the CDR3 DNA reads TGTGCCATCAGTGAGTCAGGGACAGGAGCCACTGAAGCTTTCTTT. Translated: CAISESGTGATEAFF.

The chain carries TRBV5-6 and TRBJ2-2; a weak D match, TRBD2 (6 bases). V lost 4 bases to trimming and J lost 2 bases, with 12 bases between them. This CDR3 has 15 residues. CDR1 and CDR2 (germline): SGHDT, YYEEEE. CDR3 sequence (DNA): TGTGCCAGCAGCCCGCCGCGGGACAACACCGGGGAGCTGTTTTTT. This gives the protein CASSPPRDNTGELFF.

This clone was detected only once. The chain employs TRBV5-1 and TRBJ1-1; 12 bases fit TRBD1. In germline, CDR1 is SGHRS, CDR2 YFSETQ. CDR3 length equals 17 residues. With 4 bases clipped from V and 1 base from J, the junction kept 8 bases outside the gene matches. The CDR3 nucleotides read TGCGCCAGCAGCCAAGGGACAGGGGGCGGGTGGAACACTGAAGCTTTCTTT. It is translated as CASSQGTGGGWNTEAFF.

This chain links TRBV5-1 with TRBJ2-2; no firm D call. This CDR3 is 13 amino acids long. Germline V gives CDR1 SGHRS, CDR2 YFSETQ. V was clipped by 0 bases and J by 6 bases, with 6 bases between them. CDR3 in DNA: TGCGCCAGCAGCTTGGTGCTCCCCGGGGAGCTGTTTTTT. Translated, it gives CASSLVLPGELFF.

The chain joins TRBV4-2 to TRBJ1-4; D not certain. Trimming stripped 4 bases from V and 5 bases from J, with 11 bases between. The CDR3 spans 14 residues. Germline V CDR1 and CDR2: LGHNA, YNFKEQ. The CDR3 here is CASSPGLLNEKLFF. The CDR3 DNA sequence: TGTGCCAGCAGCCCGGGCCTACTAAATGAAAAACTGTTTTTT.

This clone has a single count. The chain links TRBV9 to TRBJ2-1; TRBD2 agrees at 10 bases. The germline gives CDR1 SGDLS, CDR2 YYNGEE. The CDR3 sequence is 15 residues long. V dropped 0 bases and J dropped 8; count of bases not matched to a gene: 5. Written as DNA, the CDR3 is TGTGCCAGCAGCGTAGAAGCGGGGGGGCCCTATGAGCAGTTCTTC. Its protein is CASSVEAGGPYEQFF.

This clone was seen once. The chain has TRBV5-1 and TRBJ1-2; possibly TRBD1 for D (6 bases). Trimming removed 3 bases at V and 2 bases at J, with 14 bases between. This CDR3 spans 15 amino acids. Germline V CDR1 and CDR2: SGHRS, YFSETQ. Written as DNA, the CDR3 is TGCGCCAGCAGCTCAGAGGGGACACCGAACTATGGCTACACCTTC. This sequence encodes CASSSEGTPNYGYTF. The whole variable domain, remainder taken from reference TRBV5-1 and TRBJ1-2, is KAGVTQTPRYLIKTRGQQVTLSCSPISGHRSVSWYQQTPGQGLQFLFEYFSETQRNKGNFPGRFSGRQFSNSRSEMNVSTLELGDSALYLCASSSEGTPNYGYTFGSGTRLTVV.

This clone was seen once. The chain is built from TRBV7-8 and TRBJ1-1; D unresolved. Per germline, CDR1 SGHVS and CDR2 FQNEAQ. The CDR3 is 16 residues long. V was shortened by 4 bases and J by 1 base, with 16 bases between the two germline ends. This CDR3 reads CASSSVADGRNTEAFF. The DNA of the CDR3 is TGTGCCAGCAGCTCCGTTGCGGACGGCCGGAACACTGAAGCTTTCTTT.

The chain combines TRBV7-2 with TRBJ1-5, with D possibly matching TRBD1 (5 bases). Trimming shortened V by 5 bases and J by 0 bases, and 11 bases separated the two germline ends. The CDR3 runs to 15 residues. The germline CDR1 and CDR2 sequences are SGHTA and FQGNSA. Written as DNA, the CDR3 is TGTGCCAGCAGCCGCCAGGGAAATAGCAATCAGCCCCAGCATTTT. This encodes CASSRQGNSNQPQHF.

This clone was observed a single time. The chain links TRBV5-5 to TRBJ2-3; 7 positions agree with TRBD2. CDR1 SGHKS and CDR2 YYEKEE come from the germline V gene (reference sequence). V trimming: 0 bases; J trimming: 4 bases; junction bases outside the gene matches: 8. The CDR3 is 16 residues long. CDR3 nucleotides: TGTGCCAGCAGCTTGGGTTTGGCGGGAGTCTCAGATACGCAGTATTTT. As protein: CASSLGLAGVSDTQYF.